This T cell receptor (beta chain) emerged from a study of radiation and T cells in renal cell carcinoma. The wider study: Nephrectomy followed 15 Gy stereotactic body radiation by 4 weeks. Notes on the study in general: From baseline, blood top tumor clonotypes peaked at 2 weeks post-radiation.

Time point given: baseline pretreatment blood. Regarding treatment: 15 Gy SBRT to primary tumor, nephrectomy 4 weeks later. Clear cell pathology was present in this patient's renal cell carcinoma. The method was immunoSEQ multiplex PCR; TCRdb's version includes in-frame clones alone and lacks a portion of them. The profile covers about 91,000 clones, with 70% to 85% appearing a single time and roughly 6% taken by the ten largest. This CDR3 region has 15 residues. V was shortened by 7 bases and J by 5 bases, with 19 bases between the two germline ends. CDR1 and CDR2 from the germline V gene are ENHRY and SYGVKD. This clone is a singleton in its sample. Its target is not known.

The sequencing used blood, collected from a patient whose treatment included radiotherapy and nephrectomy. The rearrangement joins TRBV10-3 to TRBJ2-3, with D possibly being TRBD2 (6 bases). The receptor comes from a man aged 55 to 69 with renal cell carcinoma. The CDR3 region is CAINPGTPDRDTQYF. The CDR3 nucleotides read TGTGCCATCAATCCCGGGACTCCTGACCGAGATACGCAGTATTTT.